This T cell receptor (beta chain) was documented in a study of post-analysis software for immune sequencing data. Carried by the TCR beta cDNA libraries were unique molecular identifiers. A single record per CDR3 protein comes from TCRdb applying MiXCR to the PCR reads. The sample records some 800,000 distinct CDR3 sequences, around 42% being singletons. This clonotype was seen at least ten times. Its cognate antigen is unknown. Findings of the study overall: Those with multiple sclerosis, the patient group, showed significantly lower normalized Chao1 diversity than controls. Samples from a shared batch, those prepared together, strongly co-clustered by F measure.

Sequenced input: blood. The sequence derives from a girl under 18 with multiple sclerosis.

The chain's CDR3 is CASSPGWGHSYEQYF. DNA of the CDR3: TGTGCCAGCAGTCCCGGATGGGGCCACTCCTACGAGCAGTACTTC. The chain recombines TRBV27 with TRBJ2-7; perhaps TRBD1 as D (5 bases). V lost 5 bases to trimming and J lost 0 bases, with 14 bases between them. Germline-derived CDR1 and CDR2 are MNHEY and SMNVEV (reference sequence). The CDR3 extends over 15 amino acids.